These 27 T cell receptor beta chains were all obtained from the same sample, sequenced in a study of PD-L1 blockade in urothelial cancer (dated by TCRdb to 2017 to 2019). This specimen's time point label, per the study, means: pretreatment peripheral blood. Library preparation employed the immunoSEQ multiplex PCR assay. As stored in TCRdb, this immuneACCESS dataset retains in-frame rearrangements with V and J assigned. A fraction of the clones does not appear; measured against another copy, unresolved V genes explain less than half of the discrepancy, and the remainder lacks a known reason. This sample gives about 56,000 clones in total; over 75% of them show up just once. Jointly, the top ten make up about 15% of the sample. The source material was PBMCs, sampled around atezolizumab (anti-PD-L1) treatment. The receptor source for this set is a man between 65 and 79 years old with urothelial cancer.

The chain recombines TRBV27 with TRBJ1-1; TRBD1 is a possible D gene (5 bases). CDR1 and CDR2 (germline): MNHEY, SMNVEV (reference sequence). CDR3 length: 13 residues. V lost 5 bases, J lost 3 bases, and 10 bases lay in between. The CDR3 coding sequence is TGTGCCAGCAGTCTTGGGGGGGACACTGAAGCTTTCTTT. It translates to CASSLGGDTEAFF.

The chain joins TRBV27 to TRBJ1-2; the match to TRBD1 covers 8 bases. The V and J ends lost 4 bases and 5 bases, in that order; junction bases with no gene match: 9. This CDR3 has 15 residues. Per the germline V gene, CDR1 is MNHEY and CDR2 is SMNVEV (reference sequence). The CDR3 spells CASSSTGAAEYGYTF. In nucleotides, the CDR3 is TGTGCCAGCAGTTCGACAGGGGCCGCTGAATATGGCTACACCTTC.

V usage is TRBV28 and J usage is TRBJ2-7; TRBD1 matches 7 bases. Germline loops: CDR1 MDHEN, CDR2 SYDVKM. Germline trimming cut 7 bases from V and 0 bases from J; bases unmatched to any gene: 0. The CDR3 is made up of 12 amino acids. The CDR3 DNA reads as TGTGCCAGCAACAGGGGCTCCTACGAGCAGTACTTC. It yields the protein CASNRGSYEQYF. The full variable domain, its missing parts supplied by reference TRBV28 and TRBJ2-7, is DVKVTQSSRYLVKRTGEKVFLECVQDMDHENMFWYRQDPGLGLRLIYFSYDVKMKEKGDIPEGYSVSREKKERFSLILESASTNQTSMYLCASNRGSYEQYFGPGTRLTVT.

This clone was observed once. The V call is TRBV19, the J call TRBJ2-3, with 15 bases matching TRBD2. The CDR3 is made up of 18 amino acids. CDR1 LNHDA and CDR2 SQIVND come from the germline V gene (reference sequence). The V and J ends lost 8 bases and 6 bases, in that order; junction bases with no gene match: 15. The CDR3 DNA follows: TGTGCCAGTGTTAGCTCCACGGGACTAGCGGGAGGAGGTGATACGCAGTATTTT. This gives the protein CASVSSTGLAGGGDTQYF.

The chain uses TRBV10-2 and TRBJ2-7; TRBD2 aligns across 7 bases. The junction had 9 bases not matched to a gene; V was cut back by 3 bases and J by 7 bases. Germline V gene data show CDR1 as WSHSY and CDR2 as SAAADI. The CDR3 has 14 amino acids. DNA of the CDR3: TGCGCCAGCAGTGACGAGGGAGGGCCAAGGGAGCAGTACTTC. This codes for CASSDEGGPREQYF.

The chain recombines TRBV19 with TRBJ1-1; no clear D. Per the germline V gene, CDR1 is LNHDA and CDR2 is SQIVND (reference sequence). The CDR3 totals 13 residues. Trimming removed 3 bases at V and 4 bases at J, with 9 bases between. Here the CDR3 DNA reads TGTGCCAGTAGTATGGGGAGGGCCACTGAAGCTTTCTTT. Translation: CASSMGRATEAFF.

V usage is TRBV19 and J usage is TRBJ1-2; the match to TRBD1 covers 10 bases. The CDR3 totals 13 residues. Trimming at V came to 9 bases and at J to 4 bases, leaving 5 bases not matched to a gene. Germline assignment: CDR1 LNHDA and CDR2 SQIVND (reference sequence). The CDR3, as DNA: TGTGCCAGCGCCAGGGACAGGGGCTATGGCTACACCTTC. Translated, it gives CASARDRGYGYTF.

The chain has TRBV6-1 and TRBJ1-1; unclear D gene. V was shortened by 0 bases and J by 0 bases, with 5 bases between the two germline ends. The CDR3 runs 14 residues. Germline CDR1 reads MNHNS; CDR2 reads SASEGT. CDR3 DNA sequence: TGTGCCAGCAGTGAAGCTACAGTGAACACTGAAGCTTTCTTT. Its translation is CASSEATVNTEAFF.

The rearrangement joins TRBV5-6 to TRBJ2-1; TRBD2 agrees at 10 bases. The J segment lost 13 bases and the V segment lost 1 base, leaving 14 bases of the junction unmatched. Germline values: CDR1 SGHDT, CDR2 YYEEEE. This CDR3 has 16 residues. The CDR3 coding sequence is TGTGCCAGCAGCTTGTTAACTAGCGGGATGATAGTTGAACAGTTCTTC. Its translation: CASSLLTSGMIVEQFF.

With respect to this clone: Other DNA sequences within the sample encode an identical CDR3. V gene TRBV7-9 combines with J gene TRBJ2-2; the D is unclear. This CDR3 has 15 residues. Germline V CDR1 and CDR2: SEHNR, FQNEAQ (reference sequence). V lost 1 base, J lost 4 bases, and 10 bases lay in between. CDR3 coding DNA: TGTGCCAGCAGCTTAGGAAGAGCGACCACCGGGGAGCTGTTTTTT. It codes for CASSLGRATTGELFF.

The chain is built from TRBV11-3 and TRBJ2-1; TRBD2 matches at 11 bases. Germline assignment: CDR1 SGHNT and CDR2 YENEEA. J lost 6 bases, V lost 5 bases, and 3 bases had no gene match. There are 14 residues in the CDR3. CDR3 bases: TGTGCCAGCAGCGGAGGGACTAGCGGCAATGAGCAGTTCTTC. The encoded protein is CASSGGTSGNEQFF.

The chain joins TRBV5-4 to TRBJ2-7; 14 nucleotides match TRBD2. Germline lookup yields CDR1 SGHNT and CDR2 YYREEE (reference sequence). V gave up 10 bases and J gave up 2 bases; unmatched junction bases: 2. The CDR3 contains 13 residues. CDR3: CAGGLAGAYEQYF. The CDR3 DNA is TGTGCCGGGGGACTAGCGGGGGCCTACGAGCAGTACTTC.

The chain couples TRBV15 to TRBJ1-4; tentatively, D is TRBD1 (5 bases). This CDR3 comprises 15 residues. Germline V gives CDR1 LNHNV, CDR2 YYDKDF (reference sequence). Deletions cut 0 bases from V and 5 bases from J, with 10 bases between. The CDR3 reads CATSRDVRGNEKLFF. DNA for the CDR3: TGTGCCACCAGCAGAGATGTACGGGGGAATGAAAAACTGTTTTTT.

The V gene is TRBV27, the J gene TRBJ2-1, with D possibly TRBD2 on 5 matching bases. V was clipped by 11 bases and J by 9 bases, with 17 bases between them. The CDR3 has 12 amino acids. Germline loops: CDR1 MNHEY, CDR2 SMNVEV (reference sequence). The CDR3 spells CAAAVAAGEQFF. The CDR3 DNA sequence: TGTGCCGCGGCAGTGGCGGCGGGTGAGCAGTTCTTC.

This chain connects TRBV5-1 to TRBJ2-7; TRBD1 agrees at 7 bases. CDR1 and CDR2 from the germline V gene are SGHRS and YFSETQ. The CDR3 extends over 15 amino acids. The V gene end was trimmed by 0 bases and the J gene end by 2 bases; junction bases not matched to a gene: 5. Written as DNA, the CDR3 is TGCGCCAGCAGCTTGGTCTCACAGGGGACCTACGAGCAGTACTTC. This gives the protein CASSLVSQGTYEQYF.

The chain employs TRBV19 and TRBJ2-5; no reliable D call. CDR3 length equals 13 residues. V was cut by 6 bases and J by 3 bases, with 11 bases left in between. Looked up from germline, CDR1 is LNHDA and CDR2 is SQIVND (reference sequence). This CDR3 is CASRSIGEETQYF. CDR3 coding DNA: TGTGCCAGTAGATCTATAGGAGAAGAGACCCAGTACTTC.

The chain couples TRBV11-2 to TRBJ1-4, with D uncertain. The CDR3 has 13 residues. Germline CDR1 reads SGHAT; CDR2 reads FQNNGV. V was trimmed by 4 bases and J by 4 bases, leaving 7 bases between them. CDR3 sequence reads: CASSSAINEKLFF. The CDR3 nucleotides are TGTGCCAGCAGCTCCGCGATTAATGAAAAACTGTTTTTT.

This chain joins TRBV5-4 and TRBJ2-7, with 10 bases lining up with TRBD2. The V gene end was trimmed by 0 bases and the J gene end by 7 bases; junction bases not matched to a gene: 4. Germline loops: CDR1 SGHNT, CDR2 YYREEE (reference sequence). The CDR3 is 14 residues long. CDR3 protein: CASSLEREGGEQYF. The CDR3 nucleotides read TGTGCCAGCAGCTTGGAGCGGGAGGGTGGAGAGCAGTACTTC.

This sequence joins TRBV7-9 and TRBJ2-3; weak D call: TRBD2 (5 bases). The CDR3 is 16 residues long. Trimming pared 1 base from V and 6 bases from J, leaving 17 bases between. Germline V CDR1 and CDR2: SEHNR, FQNEAQ (reference sequence). This CDR3 reads CASSLVSSGGMDTQYF. DNA for the CDR3: TGTGCCAGCAGCTTAGTTTCAAGCGGAGGAATGGATACGCAGTATTTT.

This clone showed up just a few times. The chain recombines TRBV7-3 with TRBJ2-1, with 12 bases aligning to TRBD2. V lost 5 bases to trimming and J lost 6 bases; unmatched junction nucleotides: 5. This CDR3 comprises 15 residues. Looked up from germline, CDR1 is SGHTA and CDR2 is FQGTGA. The DNA of the CDR3 is TGTGCCAGCAGCCCCCTAGCGGGAGGGCGCAATGAGCAGTTCTTC. Its protein product is CASSPLAGGRNEQFF.

CDR3 DNA: TGTGCCAGCTCACCACCGTCAGGGGGCATGAACACTGAAGCTTTCTTT. The encoded protein is CASSPPSGGMNTEAFF. The V call is TRBV18, the J call TRBJ1-1; 8 bases fit TRBD1. The trim removed 0 bases at V and 0 bases at J, leaving 3 bases unmatched. Germline V CDR1 and CDR2: KGHSH, LQKENI. The CDR3 length is 16 residues.

The chain is built from TRBV27 and TRBJ2-5, with D hard to call. V was clipped by 5 bases and J by 2 bases, with 3 bases between them. The CDR3 sequence is 11 residues long. Germline CDR1 is MNHEY and CDR2 is SMNVEV (reference sequence). CDR3 nucleotide sequence: TGTGCCAGCAGTCTACAAGAGACCCAGTACTTC. Protein sequence: CASSLQETQYF.

The table lists this clone with many counts. This chain uses TRBV19 with TRBJ1-4, with TRBD1 matching over 7 bases. Germline trimming cut 0 bases from V and 8 bases from J; bases unmatched to any gene: 12. CDR1 and CDR2 from the germline V gene are LNHDA and SQIVND (reference sequence). CDR3 size: 17 residues. This CDR3 is CASSIDGVGQRKEKLFF. DNA of the CDR3: TGTGCCAGTAGTATAGATGGGGTGGGACAGAGGAAGGAAAAACTGTTTTTT. The full variable domain, completed using reference TRBV19 and TRBJ1-4, is DGGITQSPKYLFRKEGQNVTLSCEQNLNHDAMYWYRQDPGQGLRLIYYSQIVNDFQKGDIAEGYSVSREKKESFPLTVTSAQKNPTAFYLCASSIDGVGQRKEKLFFGSGTQLSVL.

V gene TRBV11-2 combines with J gene TRBJ2-3; TRBD2 matches at 8 bases. V lost 0 bases and J lost 14; bases outside the gene matches: 16. This CDR3 has 16 residues. Looked up from germline, CDR1 is SGHAT and CDR2 is FQNNGV. The CDR3 coding sequence is TGTGCCAGCAGCTTAGATGCACGGGAGGGTCACAGATACGCGTATTTT. It translates to CASSLDAREGHRYAYF.

CDR3 sequence reads: CASSLWGAPYNEQFF. The CDR3 DNA reads TGTGCCAGCAGCTTATGGGGAGCCCCCTACAATGAGCAGTTCTTC. The chain has TRBV7-9 and TRBJ2-1; weak D call: TRBD2 (5 bases). V was shortened by 2 bases and J by 2 bases, with 10 bases between the two germline ends. Germline CDR1 SEHNR, CDR2 FQNEAQ (reference sequence). This CDR3 is 15 amino acids long.

The chain uses TRBV11-2 and TRBJ2-1, with D possibly TRBD2 on 6 matching bases. Germline V CDR1 and CDR2: SGHAT, FQNNGV. The length of the CDR3 is 17 residues. Trimming left V 0 bases short and J 2 bases short, with 14 bases between. This CDR3 is CASSLEGGVAPYNEQFF. In DNA, the CDR3 is TGTGCCAGCAGCTTAGAGGGCGGGGTAGCGCCCTACAATGAGCAGTTCTTC.

In DNA form, the CDR3 reads TGTGCCAGCAGCTCCCGGACTGGATACAATGAGCAGTTCTTC. Protein sequence: CASSSRTGYNEQFF. V is TRBV7-3 and J is TRBJ2-1; TRBD2 might be the D (5 bases). The length of the CDR3 is 14 residues. Germline CDR1 is SGHTA and CDR2 is FQGTGA. The germline V and J ends were trimmed by 4 bases and 4 bases, with 11 bases remaining between them.